This TCR beta chain was recovered during a study of read filtering for tumor transcriptome and immune sequencing. Study information: Mean patient age was roughly 66 years, range about 45 to 85; around 17 male, about 15 female. After DNase treatment, RNA was made into whole-transcriptome libraries.

The CDR3 has 13 residues. The V gene lost 1 base and the J gene lost 7 bases, with 10 bases spanning the gap. CDR1 is SGHAT, CDR2 FQDESV, per germline (reference sequence). This clonotype appeared many times. Its cognate antigen is unknown. Overall study findings and caveats: About 80% of IR-seq clonotypes had a single read, yet these held about 3.5% of reads. The sorted CD138-negative fraction was a mixed bone marrow immune population, not purified T cells.

This library used about 360 ng RNA and molecular barcoded adaptors spanning alpha/delta and beta/gamma chains. In TCRdb, the reads were re-called with MiXCR into one record per CDR3 protein. This sample has over 45,000 distinct CDR3 sequences, with around 20% found just once. This receptor was obtained from a donor at least 40 years old with multiple myeloma. Sequencing was done on a sample of a population of CD138-negative cells sorted from bone marrow. V gene TRBV11-1 combines with J gene TRBJ2-5; D gene ambiguous. In DNA form, the CDR3 reads TGTGCCAGCAGCTTAGTTTCTGGTGGGACCCAGTACTTC. It translates to CASSLVSGGTQYF.